These 18 T cell receptor beta chains were all obtained from the same sample, sequenced in a study of T cell changes during pregnancy in multiple sclerosis. The table came from immunoSEQ multiplex PCR; TCRdb's copy has only in-frame clones and leaves some out. The sample carries some 38,000 clones, more than 90% recorded once. The sequenced sample was CD8+ T cells from peripheral blood mononuclear cells, obtained after pregnancy. The source of these receptors is a female donor with multiple sclerosis, enrolled in a pregnancy study.

The rearrangement joins TRBV15 to TRBJ1-2, with D perhaps matching TRBD1 (6 bases). Trimming stripped 0 bases from V and 4 bases from J, with 12 bases between. The CDR3 consists of 15 residues. CDR1 LNHNV and CDR2 YYDKDF come from the germline V gene (reference sequence). The CDR3 coding sequence is TGTGCCACCAGCAGAGATCCGGGACACGGCTATGGCTACACCTTC. As protein: CATSRDPGHGYGYTF.

The gene calls are TRBV29-1 and TRBJ1-2, with a tentative D call TRBD1 (5 bases). The CDR3 runs to 14 residues. V lost 0 bases and J lost 3, with 11 bases in between. Germline V gene lookup returns CDR1 SQVTM and CDR2 ANQGSEA. For the CDR3, the DNA is TGCAGCGTTGAAGAGGCAGGGAAAGACTATGGCTACACCTTC. This gives the protein CSVEEAGKDYGYTF.

This clone has only one observation. Distinct nucleotide sequences in the sample also encode this CDR3. CDR3 nucleotide sequence: TGTGCCAGCAGTCCTAACACCGGGGAGCTGTTTTTT. Translated: CASSPNTGELFF. The chain recombines TRBV27 with TRBJ2-2; D is uncertain. This CDR3 is built from 12 residues. Trimming took off 5 bases at V and 2 bases at J, with 3 bases between the two ends. Germline V gene sequence: CDR1 MNHEY, CDR2 SMNVEV (reference sequence).

This clone came up once. V gene TRBV30 combines with J gene TRBJ2-5; perhaps TRBD1 as D (6 bases). Germline V gene data show CDR1 as GTSNPN and CDR2 as SVGIG (reference sequence). The CDR3 is 15 residues long. The germline V and J ends were trimmed by 2 bases and 5 bases, with 18 bases remaining between them. DNA for the CDR3: TGTGCCTGGAGTAGGACTGGCAGGGGCGGGGAGACCCAGTACTTC. Protein product: CAWSRTGRGGETQYF. The complete variable domain, with remaining parts taken from reference TRBV30 and TRBJ2-5, reads SQTIHQWPATLVQPVGSPLSLECTVEGTSNPNLYWYRQAAGRGLQLLFYSVGIGQISSEVPQNLSASRPQDRQFILSSKKLLLSDSGFYLCAWSRTGRGGETQYFGPGTRLLVL.

The chain couples TRBV7-9 to TRBJ1-2; no firm D call. This CDR3 region has 11 residues. The V and J ends lost 7 bases and 8 bases respectively, with 11 bases between them. Germline values: CDR1 SEHNR, CDR2 FQNEAQ (reference sequence). The DNA of the CDR3 is TGTGCCAGCACCCTAGTTGGAGGCTACACCTTC. Encoded protein: CASTLVGGYTF.

The rearrangement joins TRBV27 to TRBJ2-1, with TRBD1 matching over 9 bases. CDR1 MNHEY and CDR2 SMNVEV come from the germline V gene (reference sequence). The CDR3 extends over 15 amino acids. Unmatched junction bases numbered 5, after V lost 2 bases and J lost 6 bases. CDR3 protein: CASSLPGGQGNEQFF. CDR3 in DNA: TGTGCCAGCAGTTTACCGGGGGGACAGGGCAATGAGCAGTTCTTC.

Written as DNA, the CDR3 is TGTGCCAGCAGCCCCACCGCCTCGGGGAAAAACATTCAGTACTTC. Its translation is CASSPTASGKNIQYF. This chain connects TRBV14 to TRBJ2-4, with TRBD2 as a possible D gene (5 bases). CDR1 is SGHDN, CDR2 FVKESK, per germline. The CDR3 length is 15 residues. V was clipped by 4 bases and J by 4 bases, with 14 bases between them.

The V gene is TRBV27, the J gene TRBJ1-1; the D gene is possibly TRBD1 (5 bases). With 7 bases removed from V and 4 bases from J, the gap between germline ends came to 22 bases. The germline gives CDR1 MNHEY, CDR2 SMNVEV (reference sequence). This CDR3 spans 16 amino acids. CDR3 sequence reads: CASNLGKEGKGTEAFF. The CDR3 DNA reads TGTGCCAGCAACCTTGGGAAGGAGGGGAAAGGCACTGAAGCTTTCTTT.

This clone was detected a few times. This chain connects TRBV4-1 to TRBJ1-5, with 10 nucleotides matching TRBD1. Trimming took 1 base from V and 9 from J; bases not matched to a gene: 3. Germline V CDR1 and CDR2: MGHRA, YSYEKL. This CDR3 is 14 amino acids long. The CDR3 sequence: CASSQGQGARPQHF. CDR3 sequence (DNA): TGCGCCAGCAGCCAAGGACAGGGGGCCAGGCCCCAGCATTTT.

The gene calls are TRBV6-1 and TRBJ1-1, with 7 bases matching TRBD1. The germline V gene encodes CDR1 MNHNS and CDR2 SASEGT. CDR3 length: 14 amino acids. The junction had 7 bases not matched to a gene; V was cut back by 5 bases and J by 4 bases. In DNA, the CDR3 is TGTGCCAGCAGTTCCCGGGACAGATTCACTGAAGCTTTCTTT. Encoded protein: CASSSRDRFTEAFF.

The chain combines TRBV6-5 with TRBJ1-6; 7 bases match TRBD1. The V and J ends lost 2 bases and 8 bases, in that order; junction bases with no gene match: 9. The germline gives CDR1 MNHEY, CDR2 SVGAGI. This CDR3 spans 16 amino acids. CDR3 nucleotides: TGTGCCAGCAGTTACCCCTACAGGGGCCCCCATTCACCCCTCCACTTT. It specifies CASSYPYRGPHSPLHF.

In nucleotides, the CDR3 is TGTGCCAGCAGCTATTCAGACAGAGGGGGCACCGGGGAGCTGTTTTTT. This translates into CASSYSDRGGTGELFF. V usage is TRBV9 and J usage is TRBJ2-2, with a possible D match to TRBD1 (6 bases). In germline, CDR1 is SGDLS, CDR2 YYNGEE. Trimming took off 4 bases at V and 4 bases at J, with 17 bases between the two ends. The CDR3 is 16 amino acids.

CDR3 bases: TGTGCCAGCAGCGCCCCCAGCTCTGGGGCCAACGTCCTGACTTTC. Translation: CASSAPSSGANVLTF. The V and J genes are TRBV13 and TRBJ2-6; D uncertain. CDR3 length equals 15 residues. V lost 5 bases and J 0 bases, leaving 8 bases between the germline ends. CDR1 is PRHDT and CDR2 is FYEKMQ in the germline V gene (reference sequence).

As DNA, the CDR3 is TGTGCCAGCAGTTCACCGGGCAGGGTCAACACTGAAGCTTTCTTT. Translation gives CASSSPGRVNTEAFF. The chain carries TRBV27 and TRBJ1-1, with D perhaps matching TRBD1 (5 bases). The CDR3 has 15 amino acids. Germline V gene lookup returns CDR1 MNHEY and CDR2 SMNVEV (reference sequence). Trimming took 4 bases from V and 2 from J, leaving 14 bases between them.

The genes are TRBV2 and TRBJ2-3; 7 nucleotides agree with TRBD2. V shed 4 bases, J shed 6 bases, and the junction held 7 bases outside the gene matches. From germline, CDR1 is SNHLY and CDR2 FYNNEI. The CDR3 totals 14 residues. CDR3 sequence reads: CASSVGGRADTQYF. The CDR3 region has the DNA TGTGCCAGCAGTGTTGGAGGGAGGGCCGATACGCAGTATTTT.

The rearrangement uses TRBV19 and TRBJ2-6; the D gene is possibly TRBD1 (6 bases). The CDR3 totals 16 residues. The germline V gene encodes CDR1 LNHDA and CDR2 SQIVND (reference sequence). V dropped 5 bases and J dropped 0 bases, with 11 bases sitting between them. CDR3 in amino acids: CASSGGPGSGANVLTF. The CDR3 nucleotides are TGTGCCAGTAGTGGGGGCCCAGGCTCTGGGGCCAACGTCCTGACTTTC.

The V gene is TRBV9, the J gene TRBJ2-7; 8 bases are a match to TRBD1. The CDR3 contains 13 residues. The V and J ends lost 4 bases and 3 bases, in that order; junction bases with no gene match: 3. Looked up from germline, CDR1 is SGDLS and CDR2 is YYNGEE. The CDR3 protein is CASSPGQGYEQYF. The CDR3 DNA sequence: TGTGCCAGCAGCCCCGGACAGGGCTACGAGCAGTACTTC.

This clone was detected once. The J gene is TRBJ2-3, the V gene TRBV7-9, with D possibly matching TRBD2 (6 bases). The CDR3 spans 12 residues. V shed 4 bases and J shed 5 bases, with 7 bases lying between them. The germline V gene has CDR1 SEHNR and CDR2 FQNEAQ (reference sequence). CDR3 residues: CASSSGVDTQYF. In DNA, the CDR3 is TGTGCCAGCAGCTCGGGGGTAGATACGCAGTATTTT.